This TCR beta chain was documented in a study of shared clonotypes between healthy human individuals. The wider study: The composition of the donors was a couple of women and a few men aged 18 to 49.

This clone appeared once. In this CDR3 the conserved last residue, phenylalanine or tryptophan, is missing, so a read error is likely. Some 90 million PBMCs went into genomic DNA for unsorted samples. In replicate PCRs of unsorted PBMC, approximately 310 ng DNA, 30,000 or so T cell genomes, was used. Source study methods: ImmunoSEQ supplied junction-only sequences lacking quality scores, so filtering was different. Libraries were prepared by immunoSEQ multiplex PCR; TCRdb keeps only in-frame clonotypes and omits some of them. Clonal size and the V and J genes are those of that table, whereas D and trimming came from the DNA. The table records 500,000 to 650,000 clones, around three quarters of them present only once. The V gene lost 7 bases and the J gene lost 11 bases, with 14 bases spanning the gap. The germline CDR1 and CDR2 sequences are SQVTM and ANQGSEA. CDR3 length: 10 amino acids.

Sequenced sample: PBMCs. The clonotype was recovered from a woman in her forties in good health. Some clones in this sample may be carry-over from other donors' samples. The gene calls are TRBV29-1 and TRBJ1-2; no reliable D call. The CDR3 protein is CSATIGEYTL. The CDR3 nucleotides read TGCAGCGCTACCATAGGAGAATACACCCTC.